The clone carrying this TCR beta chain was seen a few times. Its antigen is as yet unknown. The junction differs from germline at one of its ends, possibly a read error. This record comes from a study of STAT5B mutations in CD4+ large granular lymphocyte leukemia. Study-level findings and limits: Patient CD4-sorted repertoires stayed more clonal than healthy ones after leukemic-clone removal.

Germline CDR1 reads SGDLS; CDR2 reads YYNGEE. The CDR3 has 15 amino acids. Sequenced by immunoSEQ multiplex PCR; TCRdb stores in-frame clones only, minus some. The sample shows over 20,000 clones, 80% to 85% of them seen only once. Sequencing was done on a sample of CD4+ T cells from blood buffy coats. The chain combines TRBV9 with TRBJ1-2; D ambiguous. The TCR sequence derives from a human donor in good health. The CDR3 coding sequence is TGTGCCAGCAGCTCTCGGACCAGCGTTGATCAGAGTTCCGCCTTC. This encodes CASSSRTSVDQSSAF.